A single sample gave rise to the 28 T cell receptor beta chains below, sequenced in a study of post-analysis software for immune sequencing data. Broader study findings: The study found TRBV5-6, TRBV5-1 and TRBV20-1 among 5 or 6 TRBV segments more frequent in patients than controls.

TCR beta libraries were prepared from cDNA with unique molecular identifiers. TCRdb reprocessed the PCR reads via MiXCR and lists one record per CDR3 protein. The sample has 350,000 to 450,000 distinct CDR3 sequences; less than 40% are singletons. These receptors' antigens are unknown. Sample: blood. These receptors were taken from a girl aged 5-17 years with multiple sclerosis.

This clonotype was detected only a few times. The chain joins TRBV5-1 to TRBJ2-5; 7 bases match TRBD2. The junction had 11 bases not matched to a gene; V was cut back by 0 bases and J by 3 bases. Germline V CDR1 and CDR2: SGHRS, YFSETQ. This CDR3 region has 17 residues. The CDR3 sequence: CASSLGIDSGLKETQYF. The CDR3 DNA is TGCGCCAGCAGCTTGGGGATCGATAGCGGGTTGAAAGAGACCCAGTACTTC. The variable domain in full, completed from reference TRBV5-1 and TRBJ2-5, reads KAGVTQTPRYLIKTRGQQVTLSCSPISGHRSVSWYQQTPGQGLQFLFEYFSETQRNKGNFPGRFSGRQFSNSRSEMNVSTLELGDSALYLCASSLGIDSGLKETQYFGPGTRLLVL.

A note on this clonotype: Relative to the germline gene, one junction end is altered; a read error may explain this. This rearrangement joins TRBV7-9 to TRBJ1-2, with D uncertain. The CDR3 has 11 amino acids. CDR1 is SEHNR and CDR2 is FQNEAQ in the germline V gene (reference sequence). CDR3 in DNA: TGTGCCAGCAGCTCCGGTGGTGGCCACACCTTC. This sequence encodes CASSSGGGHTF.

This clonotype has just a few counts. CDR3 bases: TGTGCCAGCAGCTTGGAGGGGACGGTAGAGACCCAGTACTTC. The encoded protein is CASSLEGTVETQYF. The genes are TRBV5-6 and TRBJ2-5; D tentatively reads TRBD1 or TRBD2 (5 bases each). This CDR3 spans 14 amino acids. V lost 0 bases and J 4 bases, leaving 10 bases between the germline ends. Germline V lookup: CDR1 SGHDT, CDR2 YYEEEE.

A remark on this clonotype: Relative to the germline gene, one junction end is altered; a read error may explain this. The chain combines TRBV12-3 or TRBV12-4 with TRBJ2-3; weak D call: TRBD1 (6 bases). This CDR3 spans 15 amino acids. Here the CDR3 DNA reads TGTGCCAGCAGTACCGGGACACCCAGCACAGATGCGCAGTATTTT. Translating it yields CASSTGTPSTDAQYF.

The CDR3 bases are TGCGCCAGCAGCCGCAACGCGGGCCCTAGCGGGGTAGACAATGAGCAGTTCTTC. It is translated as CASSRNAGPSGVDNEQFF. The chain has TRBV4-3 and TRBJ2-1, with 9 bases that match TRBD2. Per the germline V gene, CDR1 is LGHNA and CDR2 is YSLEER. The V and J ends lost 4 bases and 5 bases, in that order; junction bases with no gene match: 15. The CDR3 covers 18 residues.

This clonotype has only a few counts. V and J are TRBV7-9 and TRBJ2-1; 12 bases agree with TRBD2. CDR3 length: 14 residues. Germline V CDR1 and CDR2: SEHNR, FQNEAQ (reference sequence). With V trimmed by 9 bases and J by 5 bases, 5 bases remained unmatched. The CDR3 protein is CASILAGGNNEQFF. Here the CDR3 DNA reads TGTGCCAGTATACTAGCGGGGGGAAACAATGAGCAGTTCTTC.

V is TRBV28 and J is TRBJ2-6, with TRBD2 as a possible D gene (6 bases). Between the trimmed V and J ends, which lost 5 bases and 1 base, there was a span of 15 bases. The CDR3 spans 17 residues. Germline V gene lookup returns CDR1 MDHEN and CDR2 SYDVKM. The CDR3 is CASSLTYGGSGANVLTF. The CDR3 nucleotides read TGTGCCAGCAGTCTTACCTACGGGGGTTCTGGGGCCAACGTCCTGACTTTC. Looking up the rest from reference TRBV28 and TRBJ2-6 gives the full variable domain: DVKVTQSSRYLVKRTGEKVFLECVQDMDHENMFWYRQDPGLGLRLIYFSYDVKMKEKGDIPEGYSVSREKKERFSLILESASTNQTSMYLCASSLTYGGSGANVLTFGAGSRLTVL.

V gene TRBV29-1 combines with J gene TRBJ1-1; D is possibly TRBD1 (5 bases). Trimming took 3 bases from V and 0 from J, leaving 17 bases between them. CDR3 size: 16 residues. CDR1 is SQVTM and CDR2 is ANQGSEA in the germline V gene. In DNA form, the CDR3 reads TGCAGCGTTGAGGGTTGGGGGACGCTGATGAACACTGAAGCTTTCTTT. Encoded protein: CSVEGWGTLMNTEAFF.

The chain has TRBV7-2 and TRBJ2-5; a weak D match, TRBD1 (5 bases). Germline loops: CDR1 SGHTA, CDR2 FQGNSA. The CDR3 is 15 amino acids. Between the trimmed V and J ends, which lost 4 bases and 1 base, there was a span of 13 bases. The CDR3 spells CASSSLGLPQETQYF. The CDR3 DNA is TGTGCCAGCAGCTCCCTGGGGCTACCCCAAGAGACCCAGTACTTC.

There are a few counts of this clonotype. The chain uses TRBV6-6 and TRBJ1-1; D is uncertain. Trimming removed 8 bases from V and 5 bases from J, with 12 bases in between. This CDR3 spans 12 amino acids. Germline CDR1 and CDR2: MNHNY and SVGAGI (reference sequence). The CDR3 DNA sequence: TGTGCCAGCTATCCCCCTGGGACTGAAGCTTTCTTT. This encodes CASYPPGTEAFF.

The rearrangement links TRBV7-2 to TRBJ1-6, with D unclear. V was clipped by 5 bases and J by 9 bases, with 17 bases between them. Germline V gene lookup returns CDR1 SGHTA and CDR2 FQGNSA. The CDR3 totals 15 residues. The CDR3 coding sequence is TGTGCCAGCAGCCCCAGAGCAAACGGTACTTCACCCCTCCACTTT. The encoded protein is CASSPRANGTSPLHF.

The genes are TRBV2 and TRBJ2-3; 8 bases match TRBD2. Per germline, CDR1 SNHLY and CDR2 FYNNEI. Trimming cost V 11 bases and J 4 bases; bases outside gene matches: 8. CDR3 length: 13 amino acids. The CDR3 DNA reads TGTGCCCGGAGTCCGGGGGGGCCAGATACGCAGTATTTT. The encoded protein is CARSPGGPDTQYF.

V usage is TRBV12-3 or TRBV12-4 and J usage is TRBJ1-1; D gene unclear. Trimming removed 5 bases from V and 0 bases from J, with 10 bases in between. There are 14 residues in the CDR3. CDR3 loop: CASSPKPLNTEAFF. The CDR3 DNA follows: TGTGCCAGCAGTCCGAAGCCCCTGAACACTGAAGCTTTCTTT.

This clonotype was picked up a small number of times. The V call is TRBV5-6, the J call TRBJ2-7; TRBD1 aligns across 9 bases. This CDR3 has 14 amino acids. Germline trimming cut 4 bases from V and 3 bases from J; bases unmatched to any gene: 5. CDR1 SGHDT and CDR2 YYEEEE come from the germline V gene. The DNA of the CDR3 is TGTGCCAGCAGCGTGGACAGGGGACACTACGAGCAGTACTTC. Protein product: CASSVDRGHYEQYF.

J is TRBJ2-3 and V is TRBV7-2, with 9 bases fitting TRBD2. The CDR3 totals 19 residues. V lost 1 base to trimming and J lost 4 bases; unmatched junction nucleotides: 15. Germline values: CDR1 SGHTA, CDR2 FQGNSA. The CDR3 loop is CASSLGGWRRGGLSDTQYF. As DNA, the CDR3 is TGTGCCAGCAGCTTAGGGGGGTGGCGGCGGGGGGGCCTCTCAGATACGCAGTATTTT.

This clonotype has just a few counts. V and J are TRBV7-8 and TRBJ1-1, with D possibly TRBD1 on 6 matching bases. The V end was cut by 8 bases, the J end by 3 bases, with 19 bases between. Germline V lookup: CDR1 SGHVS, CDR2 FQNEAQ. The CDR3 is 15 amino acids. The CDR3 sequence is CASGVGQNLYTEAFF. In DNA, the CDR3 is TGTGCCAGCGGGGTAGGACAGAATCTTTACACTGAAGCTTTCTTT.

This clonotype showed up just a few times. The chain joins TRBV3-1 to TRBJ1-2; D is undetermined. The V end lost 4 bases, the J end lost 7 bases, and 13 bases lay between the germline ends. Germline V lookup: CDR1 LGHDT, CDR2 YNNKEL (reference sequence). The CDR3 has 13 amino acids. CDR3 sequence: CASSRIAWPGYTF. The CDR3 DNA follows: TGTGCCAGCAGCCGAATCGCCTGGCCTGGCTACACCTTC.

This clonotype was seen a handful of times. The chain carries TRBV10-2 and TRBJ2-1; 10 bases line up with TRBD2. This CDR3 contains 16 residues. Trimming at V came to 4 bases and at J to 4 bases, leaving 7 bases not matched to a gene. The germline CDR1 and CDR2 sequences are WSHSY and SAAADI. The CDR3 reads CASSVAQRGGYNEQFF. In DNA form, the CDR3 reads TGCGCCAGCAGTGTAGCCCAGCGGGGGGGGTACAATGAGCAGTTCTTC.

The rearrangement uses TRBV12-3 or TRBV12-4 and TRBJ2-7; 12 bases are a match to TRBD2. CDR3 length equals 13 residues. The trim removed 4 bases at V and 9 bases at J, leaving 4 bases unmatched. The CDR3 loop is CASSSSGGAWQYF. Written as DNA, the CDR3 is TGTGCCAGCAGTTCTAGCGGGGGGGCATGGCAGTACTTC.

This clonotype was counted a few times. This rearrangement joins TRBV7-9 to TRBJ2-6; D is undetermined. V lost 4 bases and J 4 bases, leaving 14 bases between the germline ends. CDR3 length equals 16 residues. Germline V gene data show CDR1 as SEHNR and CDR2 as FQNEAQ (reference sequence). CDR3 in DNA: TGTGCCAGCAGCTCCTCGTTCCGGTCCGGGGCCAACGTCCTGACTTTC. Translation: CASSSSFRSGANVLTF.

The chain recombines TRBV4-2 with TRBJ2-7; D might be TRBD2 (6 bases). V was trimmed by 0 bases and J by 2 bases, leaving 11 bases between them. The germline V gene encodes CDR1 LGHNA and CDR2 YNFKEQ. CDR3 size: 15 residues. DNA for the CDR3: TGTGCCAGCAGCCAAGATAGGCGGGAAACCTACGAGCAGTACTTC. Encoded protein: CASSQDRRETYEQYF.

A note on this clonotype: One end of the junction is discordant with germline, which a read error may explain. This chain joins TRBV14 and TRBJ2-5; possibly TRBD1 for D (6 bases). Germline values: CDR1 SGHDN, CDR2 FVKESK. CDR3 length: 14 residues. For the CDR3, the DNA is TGTGCCAGCAGCCGAGGACAGCCCCAAGAGACCCAGTGCTTC. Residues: CASSRGQPQETQCF.

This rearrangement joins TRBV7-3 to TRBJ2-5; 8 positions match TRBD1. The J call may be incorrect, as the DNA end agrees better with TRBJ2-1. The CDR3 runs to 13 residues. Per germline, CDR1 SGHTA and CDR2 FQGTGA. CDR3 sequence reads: CASSPDRGETQFF. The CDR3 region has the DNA TGTGCCAGCAGCCCCGACAGGGGAGAGACCCAGTTCTTC.

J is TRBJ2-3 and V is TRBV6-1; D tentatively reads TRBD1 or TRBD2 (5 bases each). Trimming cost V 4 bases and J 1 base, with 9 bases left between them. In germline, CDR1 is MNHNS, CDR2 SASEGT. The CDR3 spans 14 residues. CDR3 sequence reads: CASSGGTGTDTQYF. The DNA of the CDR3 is TGTGCCAGCAGTGGGGGGACGGGCACAGATACGCAGTATTTT.

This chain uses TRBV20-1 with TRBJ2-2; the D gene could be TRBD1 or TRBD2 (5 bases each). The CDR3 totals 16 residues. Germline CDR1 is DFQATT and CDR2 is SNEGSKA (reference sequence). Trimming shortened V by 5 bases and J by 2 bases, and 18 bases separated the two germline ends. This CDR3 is CSAPGPGGVNTGELFF. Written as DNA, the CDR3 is TGCAGTGCTCCCGGCCCTGGGGGTGTTAACACCGGGGAGCTGTTTTTT.

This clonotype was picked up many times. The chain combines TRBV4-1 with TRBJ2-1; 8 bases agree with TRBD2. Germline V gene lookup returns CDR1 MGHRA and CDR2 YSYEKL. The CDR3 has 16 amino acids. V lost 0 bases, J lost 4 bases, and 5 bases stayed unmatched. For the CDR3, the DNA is TGCGCCAGCAGCCAAGACCCGGGACTAGTATACAATGAGCAGTTCTTC. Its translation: CASSQDPGLVYNEQFF.

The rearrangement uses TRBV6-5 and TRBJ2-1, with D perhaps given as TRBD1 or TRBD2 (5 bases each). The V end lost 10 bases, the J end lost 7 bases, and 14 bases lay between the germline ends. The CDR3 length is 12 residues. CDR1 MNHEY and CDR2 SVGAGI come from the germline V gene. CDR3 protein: CATRGRMNEQFF. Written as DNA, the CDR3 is TGTGCCACTCGGGGCAGGATGAATGAGCAGTTCTTC.

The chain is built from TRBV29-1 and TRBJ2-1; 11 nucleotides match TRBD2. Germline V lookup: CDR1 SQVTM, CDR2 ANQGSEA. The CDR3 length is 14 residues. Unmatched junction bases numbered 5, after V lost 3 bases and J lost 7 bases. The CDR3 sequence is CSVEAASGGNEQFF. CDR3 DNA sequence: TGCAGCGTTGAGGCGGCTAGCGGGGGGAATGAGCAGTTCTTC.